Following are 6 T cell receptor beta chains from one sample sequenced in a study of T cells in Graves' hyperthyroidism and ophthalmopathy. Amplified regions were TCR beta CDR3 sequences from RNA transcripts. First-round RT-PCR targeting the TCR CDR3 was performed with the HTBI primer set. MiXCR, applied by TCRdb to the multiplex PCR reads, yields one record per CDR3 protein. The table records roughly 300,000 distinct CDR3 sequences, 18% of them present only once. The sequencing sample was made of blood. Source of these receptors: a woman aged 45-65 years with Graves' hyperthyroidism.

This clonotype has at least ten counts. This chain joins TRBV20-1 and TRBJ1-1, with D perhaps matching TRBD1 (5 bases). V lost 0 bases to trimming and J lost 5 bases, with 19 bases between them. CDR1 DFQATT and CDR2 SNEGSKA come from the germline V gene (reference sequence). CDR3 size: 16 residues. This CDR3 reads CSARDHGGPGETEAFF. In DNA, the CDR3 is TGCAGTGCTAGAGATCACGGGGGTCCTGGGGAGACTGAAGCTTTCTTT.

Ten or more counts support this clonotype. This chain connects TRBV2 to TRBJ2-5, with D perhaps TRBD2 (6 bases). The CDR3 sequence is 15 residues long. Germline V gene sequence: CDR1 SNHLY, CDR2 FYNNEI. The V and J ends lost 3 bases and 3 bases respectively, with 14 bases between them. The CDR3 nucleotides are TGTGCCAGCAGTGACCTTGTAGCGGTCGAAGAGACCCAGTACTTC. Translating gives CASSDLVAVEETQYF.

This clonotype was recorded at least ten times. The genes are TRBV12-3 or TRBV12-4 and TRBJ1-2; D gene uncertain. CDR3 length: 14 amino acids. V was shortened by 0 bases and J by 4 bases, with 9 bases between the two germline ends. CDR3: CASSLAGPTYGYTF. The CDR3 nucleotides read TGTGCCAGCAGTTTAGCAGGGCCTACCTATGGCTACACCTTC.

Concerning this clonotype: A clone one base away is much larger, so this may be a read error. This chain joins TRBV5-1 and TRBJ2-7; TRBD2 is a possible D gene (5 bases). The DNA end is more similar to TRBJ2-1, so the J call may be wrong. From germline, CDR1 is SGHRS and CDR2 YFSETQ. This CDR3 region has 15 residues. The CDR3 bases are TGCGCCAGCAGCCTGGGTGTGGGCGGAGACTACGAGCAGTTCTTC. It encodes CASSLGVGGDYEQFF.

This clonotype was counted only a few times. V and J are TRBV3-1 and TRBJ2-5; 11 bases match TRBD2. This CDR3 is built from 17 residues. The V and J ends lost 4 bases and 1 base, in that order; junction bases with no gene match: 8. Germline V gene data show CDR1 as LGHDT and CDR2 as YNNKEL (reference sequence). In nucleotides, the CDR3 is TGTGCCAGCAGCCCTCGGCTAGCGGGGGGTTTCCAAGAGACCCAGTACTTC. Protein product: CASSPRLAGGFQETQYF.

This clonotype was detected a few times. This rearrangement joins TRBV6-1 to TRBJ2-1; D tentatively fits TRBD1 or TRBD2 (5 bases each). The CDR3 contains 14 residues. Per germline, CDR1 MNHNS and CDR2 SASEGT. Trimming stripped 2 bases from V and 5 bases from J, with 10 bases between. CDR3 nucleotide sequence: TGTGCCAGCAGTGAAATGGGGGTGAACAATGAGCAGTTCTTC. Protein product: CASSEMGVNNEQFF.